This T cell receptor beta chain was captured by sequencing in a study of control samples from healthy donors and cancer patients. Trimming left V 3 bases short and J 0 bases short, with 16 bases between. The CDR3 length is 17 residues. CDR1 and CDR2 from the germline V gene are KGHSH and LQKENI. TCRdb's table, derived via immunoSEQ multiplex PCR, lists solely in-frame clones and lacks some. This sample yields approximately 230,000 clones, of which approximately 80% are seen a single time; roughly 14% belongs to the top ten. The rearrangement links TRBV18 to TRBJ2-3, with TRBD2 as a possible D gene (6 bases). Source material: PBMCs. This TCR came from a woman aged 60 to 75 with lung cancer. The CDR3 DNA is TGTGCCAGCTCACCCACCCGGGAGCAGTTCAGCACAGATACGCAGTATTTT. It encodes CASSPTREQFSTDTQYF. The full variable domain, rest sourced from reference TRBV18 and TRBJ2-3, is NAGVMQNPRHLVRRRGQEARLRCSPMKGHSHVYWYRQLPEEGLKFMVYLQKENIIDESGMPKERFSAEFPKEGPSILRIQQVVRGDSAAYFCASSPTREQFSTDTQYFGPGTRLTVL.